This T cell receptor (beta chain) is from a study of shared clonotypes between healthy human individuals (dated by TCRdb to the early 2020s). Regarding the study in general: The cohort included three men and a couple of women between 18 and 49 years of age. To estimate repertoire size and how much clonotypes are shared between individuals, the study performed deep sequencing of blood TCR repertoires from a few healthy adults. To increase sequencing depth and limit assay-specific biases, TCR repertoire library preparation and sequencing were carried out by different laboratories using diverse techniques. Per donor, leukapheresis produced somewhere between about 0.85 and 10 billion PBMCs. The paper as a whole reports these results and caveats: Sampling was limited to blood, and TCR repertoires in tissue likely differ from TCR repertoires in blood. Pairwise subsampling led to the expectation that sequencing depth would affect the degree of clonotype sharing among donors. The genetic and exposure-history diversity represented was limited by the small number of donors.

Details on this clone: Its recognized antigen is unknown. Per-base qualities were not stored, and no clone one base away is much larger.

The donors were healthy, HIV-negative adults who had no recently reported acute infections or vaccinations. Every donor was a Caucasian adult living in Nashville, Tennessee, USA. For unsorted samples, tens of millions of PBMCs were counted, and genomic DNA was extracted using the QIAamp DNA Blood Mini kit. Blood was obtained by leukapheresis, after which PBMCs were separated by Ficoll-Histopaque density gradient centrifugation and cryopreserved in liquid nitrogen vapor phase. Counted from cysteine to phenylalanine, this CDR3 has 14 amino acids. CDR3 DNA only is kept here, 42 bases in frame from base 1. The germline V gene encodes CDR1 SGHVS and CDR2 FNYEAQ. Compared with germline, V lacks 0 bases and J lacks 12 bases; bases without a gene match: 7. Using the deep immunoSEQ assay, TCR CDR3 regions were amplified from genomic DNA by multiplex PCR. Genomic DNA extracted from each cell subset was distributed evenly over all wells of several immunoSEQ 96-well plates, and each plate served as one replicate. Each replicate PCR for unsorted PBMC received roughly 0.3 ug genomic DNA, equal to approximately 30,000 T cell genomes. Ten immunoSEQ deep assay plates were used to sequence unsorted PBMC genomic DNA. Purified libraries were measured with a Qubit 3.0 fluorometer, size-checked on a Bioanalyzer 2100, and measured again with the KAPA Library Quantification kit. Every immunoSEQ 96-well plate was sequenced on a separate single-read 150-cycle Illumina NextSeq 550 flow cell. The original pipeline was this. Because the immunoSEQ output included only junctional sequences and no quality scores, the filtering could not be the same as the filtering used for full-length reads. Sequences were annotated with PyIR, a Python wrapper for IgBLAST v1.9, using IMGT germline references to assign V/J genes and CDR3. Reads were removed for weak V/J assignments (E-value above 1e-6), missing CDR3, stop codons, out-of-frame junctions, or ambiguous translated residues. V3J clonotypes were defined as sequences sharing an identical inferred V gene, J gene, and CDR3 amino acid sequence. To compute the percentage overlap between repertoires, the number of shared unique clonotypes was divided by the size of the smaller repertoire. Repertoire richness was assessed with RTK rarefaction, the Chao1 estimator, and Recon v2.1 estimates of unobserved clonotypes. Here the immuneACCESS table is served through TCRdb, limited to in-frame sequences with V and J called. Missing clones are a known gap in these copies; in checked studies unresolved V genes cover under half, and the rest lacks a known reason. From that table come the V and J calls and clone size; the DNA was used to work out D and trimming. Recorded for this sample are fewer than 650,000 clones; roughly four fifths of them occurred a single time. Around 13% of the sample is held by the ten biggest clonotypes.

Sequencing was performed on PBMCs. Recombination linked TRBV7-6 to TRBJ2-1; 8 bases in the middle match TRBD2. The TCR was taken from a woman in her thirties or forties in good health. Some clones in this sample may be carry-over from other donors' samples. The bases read TGTGCCAGCAGCTTAGCGTCCGGGAGGGTAGGGCAGTTCTTC. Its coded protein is CASSLASGRVGQFF.